There are many counts of the clone carrying this T cell receptor (beta chain). Its matching antigen is unknown. Germline V lookup: CDR1 MGHRA, CDR2 YSYEKL. The V and J ends lost 0 bases and 7 bases respectively, with 16 bases between them. The CDR3 is 16 residues long. The data belong to a study of T-cell reconstitution after alpha-beta-depleted transplantation in children. Study outcomes and limitations: About two months after transplant, alpha-beta T cells reportedly came from several hundred expanded graft clones. T-cell counts and diversity at one year following transplant were attributed mainly to newly produced T cells. For some patients, TCRbeta diversity was high at day 60 because of recipient T cells and thymic progenitors that survived.

For TCRbeta, the library was prepared with unique molecular identifiers. TCRdb itself ran the PCR reads through MiXCR, one entry per CDR3 protein. The sample consists of approximately 500,000 distinct CDR3 sequences, over 9.5% of them appearing once. This sequence joins TRBV4-1 and TRBJ2-1; TRBD2 might be the D (6 bases). This receptor was identified in a child younger than 10 with inherited bone marrow failure, due to receive a stem cell transplant. Here the sequenced sample was PBMCs, taken before TCRalphabeta/CD19-depleted stem cell transplant. The CDR3 region is CASSQEPGRGVNEQFF. DNA for the CDR3: TGCGCCAGCAGCCAAGAACCAGGGCGGGGAGTAAATGAGCAGTTCTTC.